This T cell receptor (beta chain) appears in the sequencing data of a study of T cell responses to AZD1222 COVID-19 vaccine. Study-wide points: At study baseline, merely roughly 6 AZD1222 recipients were seropositive. It should be noted that donors were predominantly white British and more often female, and clonal diversity was possibly underestimated. Regions 160-218 and 743-854 held dominance among vaccine-associated CD4 TCRs, which spanned spike.

TCRdb's table, derived via immunoSEQ multiplex PCR, lists solely in-frame clones and lacks some. The sample records more than 150,000 clones, approximately 90% being singletons. Germline CDR1 and CDR2: SGHAT and FQNNGV. The CDR3 totals 14 residues. V gave up 5 bases and J gave up 2 bases, with 11 bases separating them. Details on this clone: What it recognizes is unknown.

The sequence came from an adult in good health. The sequences come from peripheral blood, collected on day 0 of AZD1222 vaccination. The chain is built from TRBV11-2 and TRBJ2-3; D remains ambiguous. The chain's CDR3 is CASSLRLATDTQYF. The CDR3 DNA reads TGTGCCAGCAGCCTTCGCCTCGCCACAGATACGCAGTATTTT.